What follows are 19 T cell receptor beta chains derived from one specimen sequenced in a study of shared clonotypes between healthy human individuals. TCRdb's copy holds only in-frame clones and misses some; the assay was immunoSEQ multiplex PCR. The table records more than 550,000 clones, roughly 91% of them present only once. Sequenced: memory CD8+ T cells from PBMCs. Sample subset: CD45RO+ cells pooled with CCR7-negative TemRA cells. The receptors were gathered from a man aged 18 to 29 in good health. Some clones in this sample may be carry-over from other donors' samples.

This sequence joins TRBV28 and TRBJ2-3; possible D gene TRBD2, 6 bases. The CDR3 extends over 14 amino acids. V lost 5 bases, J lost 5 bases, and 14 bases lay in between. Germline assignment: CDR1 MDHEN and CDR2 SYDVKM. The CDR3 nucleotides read TGTGCCAGCAGTCCGTCTAGGCGGGGAGATACGCAGTATTTT. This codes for CASSPSRRGDTQYF.

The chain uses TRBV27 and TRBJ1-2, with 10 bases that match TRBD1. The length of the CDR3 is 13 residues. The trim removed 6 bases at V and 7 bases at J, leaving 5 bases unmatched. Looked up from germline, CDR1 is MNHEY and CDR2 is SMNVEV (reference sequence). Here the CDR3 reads CASRGQGTFGYTF. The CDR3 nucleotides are TGTGCCAGCAGGGGACAGGGGACGTTTGGCTACACCTTC.

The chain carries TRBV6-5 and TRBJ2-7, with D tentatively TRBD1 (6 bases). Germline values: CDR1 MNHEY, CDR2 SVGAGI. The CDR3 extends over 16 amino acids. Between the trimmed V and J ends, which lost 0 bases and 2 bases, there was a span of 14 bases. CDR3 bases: TGTGCCAGCAGTTACTCGAGACAGGACATCGCCTACGAGCAGTACTTC. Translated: CASSYSRQDIAYEQYF.

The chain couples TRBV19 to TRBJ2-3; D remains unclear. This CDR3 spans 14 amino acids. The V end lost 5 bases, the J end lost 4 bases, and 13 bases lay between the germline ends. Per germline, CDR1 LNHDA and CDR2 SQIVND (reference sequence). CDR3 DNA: TGTGCCAGTAGTTTCTCCCCGTTGGCAGATACGCAGTATTTT. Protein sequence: CASSFSPLADTQYF.

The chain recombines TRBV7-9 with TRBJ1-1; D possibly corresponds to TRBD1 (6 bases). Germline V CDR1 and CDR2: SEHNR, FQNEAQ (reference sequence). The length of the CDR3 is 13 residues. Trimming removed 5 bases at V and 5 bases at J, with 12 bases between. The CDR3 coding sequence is TGTGCCAGCAGCCCTACAGGGATTACTGAAGCTTTCTTT. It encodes CASSPTGITEAFF.

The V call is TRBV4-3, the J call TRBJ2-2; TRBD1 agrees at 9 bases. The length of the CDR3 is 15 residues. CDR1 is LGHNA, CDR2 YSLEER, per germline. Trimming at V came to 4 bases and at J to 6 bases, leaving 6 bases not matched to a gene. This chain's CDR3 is CASSRGQGIAGELFF. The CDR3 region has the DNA TGCGCCAGCAGCCGCGGACAGGGGATCGCCGGGGAGCTGTTTTTT.

The CDR3 DNA reads as TGTGCCAGCAGTTTGCGACAGGGGCACGTAAACACCATATATTTT. This gives the protein CASSLRQGHVNTIYF. The chain has TRBV27 and TRBJ1-3; 8 nucleotides line up with TRBD1. This CDR3 spans 15 amino acids. J was trimmed by 6 bases and V by 3 bases; bases with no gene match: 7. CDR1 is MNHEY, CDR2 SMNVEV, per germline (reference sequence).

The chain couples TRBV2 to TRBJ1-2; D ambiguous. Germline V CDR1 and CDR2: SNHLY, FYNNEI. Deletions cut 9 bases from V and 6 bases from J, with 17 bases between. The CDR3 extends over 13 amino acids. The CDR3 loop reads CASGNPALNGYTF. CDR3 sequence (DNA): TGTGCCAGTGGGAACCCTGCATTGAATGGCTACACCTTC.

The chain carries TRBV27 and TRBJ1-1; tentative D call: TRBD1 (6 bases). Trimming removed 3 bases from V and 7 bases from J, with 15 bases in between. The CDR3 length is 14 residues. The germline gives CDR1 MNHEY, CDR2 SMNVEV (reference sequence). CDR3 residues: CASSFLGGAGEAFF. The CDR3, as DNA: TGTGCCAGCAGTTTTCTTGGGGGCGCGGGTGAAGCTTTCTTT.

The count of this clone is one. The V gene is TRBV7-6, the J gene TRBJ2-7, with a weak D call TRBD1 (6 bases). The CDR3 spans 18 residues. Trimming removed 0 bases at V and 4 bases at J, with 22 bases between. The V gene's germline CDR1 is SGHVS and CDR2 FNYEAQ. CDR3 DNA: TGTGCCAGCAGCTTAGCCCCTTCGGACAGACTGTTACCGTACGAGCAGTACTTC. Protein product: CASSLAPSDRLLPYEQYF. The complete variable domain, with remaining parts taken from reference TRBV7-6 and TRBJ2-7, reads GAGVSQSPRYKVTKRGQDVALRCDPISGHVSLYWYRQALGQGPEFLTYFNYEAQQDKSGLPNDRFSAERPEGSISTLTIQRTEQRDSAMYRCASSLAPSDRLLPYEQYFGPGTRLTVT.

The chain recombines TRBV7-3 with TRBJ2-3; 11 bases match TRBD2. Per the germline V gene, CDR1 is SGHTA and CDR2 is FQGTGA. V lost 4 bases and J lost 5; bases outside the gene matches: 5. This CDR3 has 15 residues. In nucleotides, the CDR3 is TGTGCCAGCAGCTCCGGGACTAGCGGACTAGATACGCAGTATTTT. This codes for CASSSGTSGLDTQYF.

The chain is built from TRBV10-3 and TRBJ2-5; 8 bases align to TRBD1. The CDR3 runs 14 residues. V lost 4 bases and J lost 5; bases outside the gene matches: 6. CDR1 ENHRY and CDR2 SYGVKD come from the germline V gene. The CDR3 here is CAISAGRGHETQYF. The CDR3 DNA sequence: TGTGCCATCAGTGCGGGCAGGGGGCACGAGACCCAGTACTTC.

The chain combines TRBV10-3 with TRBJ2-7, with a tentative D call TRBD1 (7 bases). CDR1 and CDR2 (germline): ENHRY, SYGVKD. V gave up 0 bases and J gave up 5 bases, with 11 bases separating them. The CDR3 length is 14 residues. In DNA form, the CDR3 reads TGTGCCATCAGTGAGTCGGAGGGGGCCCACGAGCAGTACTTC. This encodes CAISESEGAHEQYF.

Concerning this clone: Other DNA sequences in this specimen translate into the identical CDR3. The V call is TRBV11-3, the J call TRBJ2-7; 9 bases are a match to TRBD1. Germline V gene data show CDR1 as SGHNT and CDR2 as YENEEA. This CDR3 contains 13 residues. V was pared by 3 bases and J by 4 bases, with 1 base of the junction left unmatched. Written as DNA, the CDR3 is TGTGCCAGCAGCTTGGACAGGGGTTACGAGCAGTACTTC. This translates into CASSLDRGYEQYF.

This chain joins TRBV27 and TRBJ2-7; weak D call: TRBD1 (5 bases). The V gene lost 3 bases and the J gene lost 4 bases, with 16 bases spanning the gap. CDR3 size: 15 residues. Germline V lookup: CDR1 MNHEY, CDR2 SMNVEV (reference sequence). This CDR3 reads CASSFAGHGFYEQYF. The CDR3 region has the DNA TGTGCCAGCAGTTTTGCCGGACACGGATTTTACGAGCAGTACTTC.

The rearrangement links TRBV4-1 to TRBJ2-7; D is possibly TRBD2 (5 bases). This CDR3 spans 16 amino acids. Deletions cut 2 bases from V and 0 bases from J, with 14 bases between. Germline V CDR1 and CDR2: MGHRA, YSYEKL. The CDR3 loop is CASSQSGNVLSYEQYF. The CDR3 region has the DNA TGCGCCAGCAGCCAATCCGGGAACGTTCTCTCCTACGAGCAGTACTTC.

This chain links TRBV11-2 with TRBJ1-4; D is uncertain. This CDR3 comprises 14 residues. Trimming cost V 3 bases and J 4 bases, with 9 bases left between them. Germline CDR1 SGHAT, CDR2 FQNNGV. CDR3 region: CASSFSGNNEKLFF. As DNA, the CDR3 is TGTGCCAGCAGCTTCAGCGGGAATAATGAAAAACTGTTTTTT.

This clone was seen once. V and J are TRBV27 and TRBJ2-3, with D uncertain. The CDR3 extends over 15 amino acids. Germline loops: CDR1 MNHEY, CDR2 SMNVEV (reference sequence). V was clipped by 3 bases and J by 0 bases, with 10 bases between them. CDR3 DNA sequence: TGTGCCAGCAGTTTTGGGTGGCAGAGCACAGATACGCAGTATTTT. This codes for CASSFGWQSTDTQYF.

The CDR3 region is CASSQAFFGRGGTDTQYF. As DNA, the CDR3 is TGTGCCAGCAGCCAAGCCTTTTTCGGGAGGGGTGGCACAGATACGCAGTATTTT. The chain links TRBV27 to TRBJ2-3; 8 bases fit TRBD2. Trimming cost V 6 bases and J 1 base; bases outside gene matches: 15. In germline, CDR1 is MNHEY, CDR2 SMNVEV (reference sequence). The CDR3 has 18 amino acids.